Each of the 28 T cell receptor beta chains below was sequenced from the same sample in a study of CD8 T cells in ankylosing spondylitis. TCRdb reanalysed the 5' RACE reads using MiXCR and keeps one entry per CDR3 protein. The sample carries about 360,000 distinct CDR3 sequences, roughly 14% recorded once. What was sequenced was blood, either unsorted or a sorted T cell fraction (not recorded which). Receptor source: a male donor with ankylosing spondylitis or in good health (not recorded which).

This clonotype appeared many times. The genes are TRBV12-3 or TRBV12-4 and TRBJ1-5, with D uncertain. V lost 6 bases and J 2 bases, leaving 17 bases between the germline ends. This CDR3 spans 16 amino acids. The CDR3 nucleotides are TGTGCCAGCAGCCCTGGAGTTGAAGCCGGCAATCAGCCCCAGCATTTT. It yields the protein CASSPGVEAGNQPQHF.

This clonotype was seen at least ten times. The V gene is TRBV5-1, the J gene TRBJ2-1, with 10 bases fitting TRBD2. Germline-derived CDR1 and CDR2 are SGHRS and YFSETQ. Losses at the gene ends were 0 bases for V and 7 bases for J; bases not matched to a gene: 7. The CDR3 runs to 16 residues. The CDR3 protein is CASSLVASGRLNEQFF. The CDR3 DNA reads as TGCGCCAGCAGCTTGGTGGCTAGCGGGAGACTTAATGAGCAGTTCTTC.

J is TRBJ2-7 and V is TRBV5-1; 7 positions agree with TRBD1. This CDR3 is built from 12 residues. V was pared by 4 bases and J by 5 bases, with 3 bases of the junction left unmatched. CDR1 is SGHRS and CDR2 is YFSETQ in the germline V gene. As DNA, the CDR3 is TGCGCCAGCAGCGGAGACAGGGACGAGCAGTACTTC. Translation: CASSGDRDEQYF.

The chain couples TRBV4-2 to TRBJ2-7; 8 positions agree with TRBD2. CDR1 and CDR2 (germline): LGHNA, YNFKEQ. V lost 0 bases, J lost 7 bases, and 8 bases stayed unmatched. CDR3 size: 15 residues. The CDR3 nucleotides are TGTGCCAGCAGCCAAGAACGGCGGGGGGCGGAGGAGCAGTACTTC. This sequence encodes CASSQERRGAEEQYF.

In its sample, this clonotype was seen a few times. This chain uses TRBV12-3 or TRBV12-4 with TRBJ2-5, with D unresolved. The CDR3 is made up of 15 amino acids. Between the trimmed V and J ends, which lost 5 bases and 3 bases, there was a span of 16 bases. The CDR3 DNA reads as TGTGCCAGCAGTCGGGTACCGAGCTCTGAAGAGACCCAGTACTTC. It specifies CASSRVPSSEETQYF.

V and J are TRBV5-1 and TRBJ2-1, with 13 bases fitting TRBD2. CDR1 is SGHRS, CDR2 YFSETQ, per germline. V was pared by 4 bases and J by 2 bases, with 6 bases of the junction left unmatched. CDR3 length: 17 amino acids. This CDR3 reads CASSARTSGGPYNEQFF. CDR3 in DNA: TGCGCCAGCAGCGCCCGGACTAGCGGGGGACCCTACAATGAGCAGTTCTTC.

The chain has TRBV7-6 and TRBJ1-1; TRBD1 is a possible D gene (5 bases). There are 12 residues in the CDR3. Looked up from germline, CDR1 is SGHVS and CDR2 is FNYEAQ. CDR3 DNA sequence: TGTGGTCCGGGACTCAGGAACACTGAAGCTTTCTTT. It codes for CGPGLRNTEAFF. Filled out from reference TRBV7-6 and TRBJ1-1, the complete variable domain reads GAGVSQSPRYKVTKRGQDVALRCDPISGHVSLYWYRQALGQGPEFLTYFNYEAQQDKSGLPNDRFSAERPEGSISTLTIQRTEQRDSAMYRCGPGLRNTEAFFGQGTRLTVV.

DNA for the CDR3: TGCAGTGCTAGTGAGCGGGGTGCTTTGTACGAGCAGTACTTC. It specifies CSASERGALYEQYF. This sequence joins TRBV20-1 and TRBJ2-7; 7 nucleotides agree with TRBD2. Germline CDR1 is DFQATT and CDR2 is SNEGSKA (reference sequence). The CDR3 has 14 residues. After removal of 3 bases from V and 4 bases from J, the junction contained 9 bases not matched to a gene.

This clonotype was recorded a few times. In DNA form, the CDR3 reads TGCGCCAGCAGCTCCACAGGGCGAAGACTACAAGAGACCCAGTACTTC. The encoded protein is CASSSTGRRLQETQYF. The chain has TRBV5-1 and TRBJ2-5; perhaps TRBD1 as D (6 bases). This CDR3 is built from 16 residues. V shed 3 bases and J shed 2 bases, with 17 bases lying between them. Germline V gene data show CDR1 as SGHRS and CDR2 as YFSETQ. The variable domain in full, with the rest retrieved from reference TRBV5-1 and TRBJ2-5, is KAGVTQTPRYLIKTRGQQVTLSCSPISGHRSVSWYQQTPGQGLQFLFEYFSETQRNKGNFPGRFSGRQFSNSRSEMNVSTLELGDSALYLCASSSTGRRLQETQYFGPGTRLLVL.

The table lists this clonotype with a few counts. The chain links TRBV4-1 to TRBJ2-2; 7 bases are a match to TRBD2. Germline V gives CDR1 MGHRA, CDR2 YSYEKL. The length of the CDR3 is 15 residues. V trimming: 0 bases; J trimming: 4 bases; junction bases outside the gene matches: 2. The DNA for the CDR3 is TGCGCCAGCAGCCAAGAAGCGGGAAGCACCGGGGAGCTGTTTTTT. This translates into CASSQEAGSTGELFF.

This CDR3 is CASSFTRTRASQETQYF. The CDR3 DNA sequence: TGTGCCAGCAGCTTTACCCGGACGAGGGCTTCTCAAGAGACCCAGTACTTC. The rearrangement joins TRBV5-6 to TRBJ2-5; tentatively, D is TRBD2 (5 bases). In germline, CDR1 is SGHDT, CDR2 YYEEEE. This CDR3 comprises 17 residues. V was pared by 2 bases and J by 2 bases, with 19 bases between.

The J gene is TRBJ2-1, the V gene TRBV12-3 or TRBV12-4, with 8 positions matching TRBD2. CDR3 length: 15 residues. The ends lost 1 base at V and 3 bases at J; junction bases unmatched: 2. CDR3 nucleotides: TGTGCCAGCAGTTTAGGAGCGGGAGTCTACAATGAGCAGTTCTTC. It encodes CASSLGAGVYNEQFF.

This clonotype was found many times. The chain is built from TRBV12-3 or TRBV12-4 and TRBJ1-2, with TRBD1 matching 8 bases. Unmatched junction bases numbered 1, after V lost 6 bases and J lost 4 bases. This CDR3 has 12 amino acids. DNA of the CDR3: TGTGCCAGCAGCGGACAGGGCTATGGCTACACCTTC. Its translation is CASSGQGYGYTF.

The chain employs TRBV4-1 and TRBJ2-6; no clear D gene. Germline CDR1 and CDR2: MGHRA and YSYEKL. This CDR3 is built from 16 residues. Trimming shortened V by 0 bases and J by 1 base, and 7 bases separated the two germline ends. This CDR3 reads CASSQDFISGANVLTF. As DNA, the CDR3 is TGCGCCAGCAGCCAAGATTTCATATCTGGGGCCAACGTCCTGACTTTC.

This clonotype was picked up many times. V is TRBV27 and J is TRBJ2-3; no reliable D call. The germline CDR1 and CDR2 sequences are MNHEY and SMNVEV (reference sequence). Trimming pared 7 bases from V and 2 bases from J, leaving 13 bases between. The CDR3 consists of 14 residues. CDR3 sequence (DNA): TGTGCCAGCACCCCCCCCGGTCTCACAGATACGCAGTATTTT. Its translation: CASTPPGLTDTQYF.

The J gene is TRBJ2-7, the V gene TRBV20-1; weak D call: TRBD2 (5 bases). Trimming took 5 bases from V and 5 from J, leaving 22 bases between them. CDR3 length: 15 residues. The germline gives CDR1 DFQATT, CDR2 SNEGSKA (reference sequence). The CDR3 DNA sequence: TGCAGTGCTCCCATTCCGGCCCAGAGGGTGGACGAGCAGTACTTC. This translates into CSAPIPAQRVDEQYF.

The V and J genes are TRBV5-1 and TRBJ1-4; a possible D gene is TRBD1 (5 bases). The CDR3 spans 14 residues. The V end was cut by 4 bases, the J end by 4 bases, with 11 bases between. CDR1 is SGHRS and CDR2 is YFSETQ in the germline V gene. CDR3 sequence (DNA): TGCGCCAGCAGCAGACAGACCCTTAATGAAAAACTGTTTTTT. This translates into CASSRQTLNEKLFF. Variable domain in full (rest from reference TRBV5-1 and TRBJ1-4): KAGVTQTPRYLIKTRGQQVTLSCSPISGHRSVSWYQQTPGQGLQFLFEYFSETQRNKGNFPGRFSGRQFSNSRSEMNVSTLELGDSALYLCASSRQTLNEKLFFGSGTQLSVL.

This clonotype appeared a few times. V usage is TRBV29-1 and J usage is TRBJ2-4; the D gene could be TRBD1 or TRBD2 (6 bases each). The CDR3 extends over 13 amino acids. The germline CDR1 and CDR2 sequences are SQVTM and ANQGSEA. Between the trimmed V and J ends, which lost 4 bases and 1 base, there was a span of 8 bases. CDR3 amino acids: CSVGGGAKNIQYF. The CDR3 coding sequence is TGCAGCGTTGGAGGGGGGGCCAAAAACATTCAGTACTTC.

This chain links TRBV5-6 with TRBJ2-5; 13 nucleotides align to TRBD2. Unmatched junction bases numbered 7, after V lost 3 bases and J lost 5 bases. Germline lookup yields CDR1 SGHDT and CDR2 YYEEEE. CDR3 length equals 16 residues. CDR3 region: CASSSKGLAGFETQYF. CDR3 coding DNA: TGTGCCAGCAGCTCCAAGGGACTAGCGGGATTTGAGACCCAGTACTTC. The full variable domain, with the rest looked up from reference TRBV5-6 and TRBJ2-5, is DAGVTQSPTHLIKTRGQQVTLRCSPKSGHDTVSWYQQALGQGPQFIFQYYEEEERQRGNFPDRFSGHQFPNYSSELNVNALLLGDSALYLCASSSKGLAGFETQYFGPGTRLLVL.

This chain uses TRBV6-2 or TRBV6-3 with TRBJ2-5; TRBD2 matches at 7 bases. The germline CDR1 and CDR2 sequences are MNHEY and SVGEGT. This CDR3 has 15 amino acids. With 5 bases clipped from V and 9 bases from J, the junction kept 15 bases outside the gene matches. The CDR3 region has the DNA TGTGCCAGCAGTCCCCCCGGGACTACCTTTATCGCCCAGTACTTC. The encoded protein is CASSPPGTTFIAQYF.

This clonotype was seen a few times. This sequence joins TRBV5-1 and TRBJ2-5; D unclear. Germline-derived CDR1 and CDR2 are SGHRS and YFSETQ. The V and J ends lost 0 bases and 4 bases respectively, with 7 bases between them. The CDR3 is made up of 13 amino acids. CDR3 in amino acids: CASSLAFLETQYF. The CDR3 region has the DNA TGCGCCAGCAGCTTGGCTTTCTTAGAGACCCAGTACTTC.

This clonotype has ten or more counts. One end of the junction is discordant with germline, which a read error may explain. The chain is built from TRBV5-1 and TRBJ1-2; D gene uncertain. Germline CDR1 is SGHRS and CDR2 is YFSETQ. The CDR3 totals 13 residues. This CDR3 is CASSLEVNYGYTF. The CDR3 region has the DNA TGTGCCAGCAGCTTGGAAGTGAACTATGGCTACACCTTC.

Ten or more counts support this clonotype. V is TRBV29-1 and J is TRBJ1-1; D gene unclear. CDR1 and CDR2 from the germline V gene are SQVTM and ANQGSEA. The CDR3 consists of 13 residues. Deletions cut 1 base from V and 0 bases from J, with 6 bases between. This CDR3 reads CSVEGQLNTEAFF. The CDR3 DNA follows: TGCAGCGTTGAAGGGCAGTTGAACACTGAAGCTTTCTTT.

In its sample, this clonotype was seen a few times. The chain couples TRBV7-2 to TRBJ2-7; 9 positions match TRBD1. The CDR3 runs 15 residues. Germline V gives CDR1 SGHTA, CDR2 FQGNSA. V shed 3 bases and J 3 bases; nucleotides not matched to a gene: 6. The CDR3 DNA reads as TGTGCCAGCAGCTTGGGACAGGGTCAACTCTACGAGCAGTACTTC. Translation: CASSLGQGQLYEQYF.

This clonotype came up a few times. This chain joins TRBV15 and TRBJ2-2; 9 nucleotides agree with TRBD1. Germline V gene sequence: CDR1 LNHNV, CDR2 YYDKDF (reference sequence). Trimming at V came to 1 base and at J to 4 bases, leaving 7 bases not matched to a gene. There are 17 residues in the CDR3. CDR3 sequence: CATSRALGTGTTGELFF. Written as DNA, the CDR3 is TGTGCCACCAGCAGAGCCCTAGGGACAGGGACCACCGGGGAGCTGTTTTTT.

This clonotype was counted ten times or more. The chain couples TRBV20-1 to TRBJ1-1; D is unclear. V lost 5 bases and J lost 7, with 20 bases in between. Germline lookup yields CDR1 DFQATT and CDR2 SNEGSKA (reference sequence). The CDR3 is made up of 14 amino acids. The CDR3 DNA reads as TGCAGTGCTCAGATTATGAAGGGCGACCTTGAAGCTTTCTTT. Its protein is CSAQIMKGDLEAFF.

A few counts support this clonotype. The chain is built from TRBV5-1 and TRBJ2-1, with D perhaps given as TRBD1 or TRBD2 (5 bases each). The V and J ends lost 3 bases and 4 bases respectively, with 11 bases between them. The CDR3 is made up of 14 amino acids. Germline CDR1 SGHRS, CDR2 YFSETQ. CDR3 nucleotide sequence: TGCGCCAGCAGCTCAACGGGACCTTACAATGAGCAGTTCTTC. Translating gives CASSSTGPYNEQFF.

This clonotype was seen only a few times. This rearrangement joins TRBV12-3 or TRBV12-4 to TRBJ2-7; D remains ambiguous. The length of the CDR3 is 13 residues. V was pared by 4 bases and J by 2 bases, with 9 bases between. The CDR3 reads CASSSLGTYEQYF. The CDR3 DNA reads TGTGCCAGCAGTTCCTTGGGAACCTACGAGCAGTACTTC.